This T cell receptor beta chain appears in the sequencing data of a study of T cells in Graves' hyperthyroidism and ophthalmopathy. This CDR3 is built from 15 residues. Germline CDR1 SNHLY, CDR2 FYNNEI. Losses at the gene ends were 7 bases for V and 1 base for J; bases not matched to a gene: 5. Orbital computed tomography, thyroid ultrasound, serum thyroxine and TRAb, and clinical symptoms together informed the diagnoses. RNA transcripts provided the source from which TCR beta CDR3 regions were amplified. The TCR CDR3 was amplified in a first-round RT-PCR using the HTBI primer set. TCRdb analysed the multiplex PCR reads with MiXCR anew, one entry per CDR3 protein. The data show around 440,000 distinct CDR3 sequences, 15% to 19% seen once. There are many counts of this clonotype.

This clonotype was obtained from a woman between 18 and 29 years old with Graves' hyperthyroidism. The chain employs TRBV2 and TRBJ1-1, with 11 bases lining up with TRBD1. Sequencing was performed on blood. CDR3 bases: TGTGCCAGCAACGGACAGGGGGCGAGGAACACTGAAGCTTTCTTT. Its translation is CASNGQGARNTEAFF.